Presented here are 27 T cell receptor beta chains from one specimen sequenced in a study of T cell responses to AZD1222 COVID-19 vaccine (dated by TCRdb to about 2021). The sample's time point label is to be understood as: baseline before first vaccination. The library relied on the immunoSEQ multiplex PCR assay. TCRdb took over this immuneACCESS table, retaining in-frame rearrangements with V and J assigned. Such tables are incomplete; in checked studies, under half of the missing clones stem from an unresolved V gene, and the remainder is unexplained. The sample yields fewer than 150,000 clones; nearly 95% were counted once. About 0.91% of the sample is held by the ten biggest clonotypes. The sequenced sample was peripheral blood, obtained on day 0 of AZD1222 vaccination. Receptors were obtained from an adult in good health.

The V call is TRBV7-6, the J call TRBJ1-1; perhaps TRBD1 as D (6 bases). Germline lookup yields CDR1 SGHVS and CDR2 FNYEAQ. Trimming stripped 4 bases from V and 2 bases from J, with 14 bases between. The CDR3 runs 15 residues. As DNA, the CDR3 is TGTGCCAGCAGCTCCGGGGGGACAACCAACACTGAAGCTTTCTTT. Amino acid sequence: CASSSGGTTNTEAFF.

This clone has only one observation. The chain links TRBV7-2 to TRBJ1-2; D is undetermined. The CDR3 is made up of 13 amino acids. The germline V gene has CDR1 SGHTA and CDR2 FQGNSA. V was clipped by 2 bases and J by 4 bases, with 8 bases between them. The CDR3 loop reads CASSLNSAYGYTF. For the CDR3, the DNA is TGTGCCAGCAGCTTAAATTCGGCCTATGGCTACACCTTC.

The chain links TRBV6-5 to TRBJ1-1; D is unresolved. The V end was cut by 7 bases, the J end by 5 bases, with 14 bases between. This CDR3 contains 13 residues. The V gene's germline CDR1 is MNHEY and CDR2 SVGAGI. The chain's CDR3 is CASTRGKRTEAFF. As DNA, the CDR3 is TGTGCCAGCACGAGAGGGAAGAGGACTGAAGCTTTCTTT.

The gene calls are TRBV3-1 (or the pseudogene TRBV3-2) and TRBJ1-1; 8 bases align to TRBD1. With V trimmed by 4 bases and J by 1 base, 5 bases remained unmatched. The CDR3 length is 15 residues. In germline, CDR1 is LGHDT, CDR2 YNNKEL (reference sequence). CDR3 DNA: TGTGCCAGCAGCCGCCAGACAGGGGAGAACACTGAAGCTTTCTTT. Its protein product is CASSRQTGENTEAFF.

This chain connects TRBV3-1 (or the pseudogene TRBV3-2) to TRBJ2-3, with 7 positions matching TRBD2. CDR3 length: 15 residues. Germline V gene data show CDR1 as LGHDT and CDR2 as YNNKEL (reference sequence). V trimming: 4 bases; J trimming: 6 bases; junction bases outside the gene matches: 10. The CDR3 region is CASSPGLVQADTQYF. The CDR3 DNA reads TGTGCCAGCAGCCCCGGACTAGTCCAAGCCGATACGCAGTATTTT.

This rearrangement joins TRBV20-1 to TRBJ1-2, with D hard to call. The CDR3 runs to 11 residues. From germline, CDR1 is DFQATT and CDR2 SNEGSKA (reference sequence). V was shortened by 3 bases and J by 8 bases, with 10 bases between the two germline ends. DNA for the CDR3: TGCAGTGCTAGGGCGGCGTGGGGCTACACCTTC. As protein: CSARAAWGYTF.

The V gene is TRBV19, the J gene TRBJ1-1, with TRBD1 matching over 10 bases. Germline V lookup: CDR1 LNHDA, CDR2 SQIVND (reference sequence). The CDR3 has 16 amino acids. After removal of 10 bases from V and 0 bases from J, the junction contained 11 bases not matched to a gene. The CDR3 sequence is CATARGTGALNTEAFF. In DNA form, the CDR3 reads TGTGCCACCGCCCGGGGGACAGGGGCCCTGAACACTGAAGCTTTCTTT.

The chain combines TRBV12-3 or TRBV12-4 with TRBJ2-2; maybe TRBD1 (6 bases). The V end was cut by 8 bases, the J end by 0 bases, with 7 bases between. The length of the CDR3 is 13 residues. The CDR3 is CASGTPNTGELFF. The CDR3 nucleotides are TGTGCCAGCGGGACACCGAACACCGGGGAGCTGTTTTTT.

The rearrangement uses TRBV9 and TRBJ1-2; D is possibly TRBD1 (6 bases). CDR1 and CDR2 (germline): SGDLS, YYNGEE. Trimming took 4 bases from V and 6 from J, leaving 19 bases between them. The CDR3 consists of 15 residues. CDR3: CASSPLQGILDGYTF. The CDR3 DNA follows: TGTGCCAGCAGCCCTCTACAGGGTATCTTAGATGGCTACACCTTC.

J is TRBJ2-3 and V is TRBV3-1 (or the pseudogene TRBV3-2), with 7 bases matching TRBD1. CDR1 is LGHDT and CDR2 is YNNKEL in the germline V gene (reference sequence). The CDR3 extends over 15 amino acids. Germline trimming cut 1 base from V and 2 bases from J; bases unmatched to any gene: 3. CDR3 bases: TGTGCCAGCAGCCAAGGGACAGGTTACACAGATACGCAGTATTTT. Translated: CASSQGTGYTDTQYF.

This chain connects TRBV7-9 to TRBJ2-7; D perhaps matches TRBD1 (5 bases). V lost 3 bases, J lost 3 bases, and 12 bases lay in between. The CDR3 runs to 14 residues. Germline CDR1 SEHNR, CDR2 FQNEAQ (reference sequence). The CDR3 coding sequence is TGTGCCAGCAGCTTGGACATCGGGCGCTACGAGCAGTACTTC. Its translation is CASSLDIGRYEQYF.

The chain is built from TRBV2 and TRBJ2-2, with D maybe TRBD1 (6 bases). This CDR3 spans 15 amino acids. Per germline, CDR1 SNHLY and CDR2 FYNNEI. Trimming cost V 6 bases and J 3 bases, with 14 bases left between them. CDR3 nucleotides: TGTGCCAGCAGGGAAACAGGGCTCTACACCGGGGAGCTGTTTTTT. This sequence encodes CASRETGLYTGELFF.

The chain couples TRBV5-1 to TRBJ1-5; D remains unclear. The CDR3 runs 14 residues. Trimming stripped 0 bases from V and 7 bases from J, with 11 bases between. Germline values: CDR1 SGHRS, CDR2 YFSETQ. CDR3 loop: CASSLGDPSQPQHF. The CDR3 DNA follows: TGCGCCAGCAGCTTGGGTGATCCCTCACAGCCCCAGCATTTT.

The chain recombines TRBV5-8 with TRBJ1-5; D is possibly TRBD1 (5 bases). Trimming left V 1 base short and J 6 bases short, with 11 bases between. In germline, CDR1 is SGHTS, CDR2 YDEGEE. This CDR3 region has 14 residues. The CDR3 protein is CASSLLGGFQPQHF. As DNA, the CDR3 is TGTGCCAGCAGCTTGCTGGGGGGATTTCAGCCCCAGCATTTT.

The chain combines TRBV2 with TRBJ1-2, with TRBD1 as a possible D gene (6 bases). V lost 2 bases and J lost 4, with 11 bases in between. Germline CDR1 SNHLY, CDR2 FYNNEI. The CDR3 consists of 14 residues. This chain's CDR3 is CASSETQGTYGYTF. CDR3 nucleotides: TGTGCCAGCAGTGAAACGCAGGGGACCTATGGCTACACCTTC.

The rearrangement uses TRBV24-1 and TRBJ1-6; 7 bases align to TRBD1. There are 16 residues in the CDR3. Germline V gene sequence: CDR1 KGHDR, CDR2 SFDVKD. J was trimmed by 2 bases and V by 4 bases; bases with no gene match: 4. CDR3 amino acids: CATSEAGTAYNSPLHF. In DNA, the CDR3 is TGTGCCACCAGTGAGGCCGGGACAGCCTATAATTCACCCCTCCACTTT.

The chain is built from TRBV9 and TRBJ2-1, with TRBD1 identical over 7 bases. V lost 5 bases to trimming and J lost 6 bases; unmatched junction nucleotides: 2. CDR1 and CDR2 from the germline V gene are SGDLS and YYNGEE. This CDR3 contains 12 residues. DNA of the CDR3: TGTGCCAGCAGGGACAGGAGCAATGAGCAGTTCTTC. The encoded protein is CASRDRSNEQFF. The full variable domain, rest sourced from reference TRBV9 and TRBJ2-1, is DSGVTQTPKHLITATGQRVTLRCSPRSGDLSVYWYQQSLDQGLQFLIQYYNGEERAKGNILERFSAQQFPDLHSELNLSSLELGDSALYFCASRDRSNEQFFGPGTRLTVL.

V usage is TRBV12-5 and J usage is TRBJ2-5; D may be TRBD1 (6 bases). V lost 2 bases to trimming and J lost 5 bases, with 15 bases between them. Looked up from germline, CDR1 is LGHNT and CDR2 is FRNRAP. The CDR3 has 15 amino acids. In DNA, the CDR3 is TGTGCTAGTGGTTTGAGGGGGACACCCCCGGAGACCCAGTACTTC. Amino acids: CASGLRGTPPETQYF.

This chain connects TRBV18 to TRBJ1-1, with D hard to call. Germline V lookup: CDR1 KGHSH, CDR2 LQKENI. CDR3 length: 12 residues. Between the trimmed V and J ends, which lost 4 bases and 7 bases, there was a span of 10 bases. CDR3 loop: CASSLDPLEAFF. Written as DNA, the CDR3 is TGTGCCAGCTCACTGGATCCCCTTGAAGCTTTCTTT.

The rearrangement uses TRBV12-2 and TRBJ2-3; the table assigns TRBD2, which was not confirmed against the DNA. TRBV12-2 corresponds to a pseudogene. This CDR3 has 15 amino acids. In DNA form, the CDR3 reads TGTGCAAGTCGCCACCACCCGGGGAGGGCAGATACGCAGTATTTT. This encodes CASRHHPGRADTQYF.

This chain uses TRBV11-2 with TRBJ2-2; D gene unclear. The CDR3 contains 17 residues. V was pared by 5 bases and J by 1 base, with 17 bases between. CDR1 is SGHAT, CDR2 FQNNGV, per germline. The CDR3 reads CASSPLRSSVNTGELFF. The CDR3 DNA follows: TGTGCCAGCAGCCCTTTACGGTCATCCGTGAACACCGGGGAGCTGTTTTTT.

This rearrangement joins TRBV6-5 to TRBJ1-6; 9 nucleotides line up with TRBD1. V lost 5 bases and J lost 8; bases outside the gene matches: 7. The germline V gene has CDR1 MNHEY and CDR2 SVGAGI. The CDR3 runs to 15 residues. CDR3 in DNA: TGTGCCAGCAGTAGAACCGACAGGGGGTATTCACCCCTCCACTTT. Encoded protein: CASSRTDRGYSPLHF.

Only a few counts were recorded for this clone. This chain links TRBV9 with TRBJ1-3, with D possibly TRBD1 on 5 matching bases. V dropped 0 bases and J dropped 0 bases, with 13 bases sitting between them. The CDR3 is 17 amino acids. CDR1 is SGDLS and CDR2 is YYNGEE in the germline V gene. CDR3 sequence: CASSVDMAGTSGNTIYF. In DNA form, the CDR3 reads TGTGCCAGCAGCGTAGACATGGCGGGGACCTCTGGAAACACCATATATTTT. Together with reference TRBV9 and TRBJ1-3, the CDR3 gives the full variable domain: DSGVTQTPKHLITATGQRVTLRCSPRSGDLSVYWYQQSLDQGLQFLIQYYNGEERAKGNILERFSAQQFPDLHSELNLSSLELGDSALYFCASSVDMAGTSGNTIYFGEGSWLTVV.

The chain links TRBV19 to TRBJ2-7, with 11 bases lining up with TRBD1. CDR1 LNHDA and CDR2 SQIVND come from the germline V gene (reference sequence). The length of the CDR3 is 13 residues. Trimming at V came to 9 bases and at J to 1 base, leaving 2 bases not matched to a gene. CDR3 DNA: TGTGCCAGCCGGGACAGGGGGTCCTACGAGCAGTACTTC. Protein product: CASRDRGSYEQYF.

This CDR3 is CASSDWARPQHF. CDR3 nucleotide sequence: TGTGCCAGCAGTGATTGGGCTCGGCCCCAGCATTTT. The J gene is TRBJ1-5, the V gene TRBV2; D is unresolved. Germline loops: CDR1 SNHLY, CDR2 FYNNEI. The germline V and J ends were trimmed by 3 bases and 9 bases, with 9 bases remaining between them. This CDR3 has 12 residues. Full variable domain (rest looked up from reference TRBV2 and TRBJ1-5): EPEVTQTPSHQVTQMGQEVILRCVPISNHLYFYWYRQILGQKVEFLVSFYNNEISEKSEIFDDQFSVERPDGSNFTLKIRSTKLEDSAMYFCASSDWARPQHFGDGTRLSIL.

This clone was counted a few times. The chain has TRBV3-1 (or the pseudogene TRBV3-2) and TRBJ1-6; D remains ambiguous. The length of the CDR3 is 12 residues. CDR1 LGHDT and CDR2 YNNKEL come from the germline V gene (reference sequence). V lost 8 bases to trimming and J lost 4 bases, with 6 bases between them. CDR3 sequence (DNA): TGTGCCAGCTTCCGGTATAATTCACCCCTCCACTTT. As protein: CASFRYNSPLHF.

The V gene is TRBV12-3 or TRBV12-4, the J gene TRBJ1-2; D gene unclear. The CDR3 consists of 12 residues. V was clipped by 2 bases and J by 8 bases, with 9 bases between them. The DNA for the CDR3 is TGTGCCAGCAGTTTATCGGCCGGGGGCTACACCTTC. The encoded protein is CASSLSAGGYTF.